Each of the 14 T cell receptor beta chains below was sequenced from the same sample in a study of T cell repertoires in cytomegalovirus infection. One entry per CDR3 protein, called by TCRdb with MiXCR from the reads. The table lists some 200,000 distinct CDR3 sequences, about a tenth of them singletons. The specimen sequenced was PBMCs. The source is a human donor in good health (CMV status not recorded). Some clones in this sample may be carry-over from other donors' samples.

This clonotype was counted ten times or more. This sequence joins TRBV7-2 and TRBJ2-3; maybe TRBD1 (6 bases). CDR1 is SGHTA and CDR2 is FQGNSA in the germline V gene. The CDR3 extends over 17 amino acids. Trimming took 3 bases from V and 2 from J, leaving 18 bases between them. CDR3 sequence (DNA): TGTGCCAGCAGCTTGCCCACCGTACAGGGATACACAGATACGCAGTATTTT. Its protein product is CASSLPTVQGYTDTQYF.

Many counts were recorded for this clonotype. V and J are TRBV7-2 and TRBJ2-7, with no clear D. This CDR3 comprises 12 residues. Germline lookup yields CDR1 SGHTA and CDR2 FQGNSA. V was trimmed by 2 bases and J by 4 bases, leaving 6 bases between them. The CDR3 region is CASSLSYYEQYF. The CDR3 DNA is TGTGCCAGCAGCTTAAGCTATTACGAGCAGTACTTC. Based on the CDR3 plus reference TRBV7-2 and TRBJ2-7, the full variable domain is GAGVSQSPSNKVTEKGKDVELRCDPISGHTALYWYRQSLGQGLEFLIYFQGNSAPDKSGLPSDRFSAERTGGSVSTLTIQRTQQEDSAVYLCASSLSYYEQYFGPGTRLTVT.

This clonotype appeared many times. The CDR3 loop reads CASSMSPGLAGDNEQFF. The CDR3 DNA follows: TGTGCCAGCAGCATGAGTCCGGGACTAGCGGGCGACAATGAGCAGTTCTTC. The gene calls are TRBV7-8 and TRBJ2-1; 12 bases fit TRBD2. The trim removed 5 bases at V and 5 bases at J, leaving 10 bases unmatched. The CDR3 is 17 residues long. Germline CDR1 SGHVS, CDR2 FQNEAQ.

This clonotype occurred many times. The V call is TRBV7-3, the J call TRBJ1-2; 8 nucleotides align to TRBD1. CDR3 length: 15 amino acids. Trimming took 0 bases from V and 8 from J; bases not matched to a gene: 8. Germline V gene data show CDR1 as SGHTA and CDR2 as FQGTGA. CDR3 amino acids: CASSLTHGQGRGYTF. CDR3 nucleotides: TGTGCCAGCAGCTTAACTCACGGACAGGGTCGAGGCTACACCTTC.

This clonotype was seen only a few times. CDR3: CASRSGVDHPEAFF. The DNA for the CDR3 is TGTGCCAGTAGGAGCGGGGTCGACCATCCTGAAGCTTTCTTT. The J gene is TRBJ1-1, the V gene TRBV19; D uncertain. The CDR3 spans 14 residues. V was pared by 6 bases and J by 6 bases, with 17 bases between. Germline V lookup: CDR1 LNHDA, CDR2 SQIVND (reference sequence).

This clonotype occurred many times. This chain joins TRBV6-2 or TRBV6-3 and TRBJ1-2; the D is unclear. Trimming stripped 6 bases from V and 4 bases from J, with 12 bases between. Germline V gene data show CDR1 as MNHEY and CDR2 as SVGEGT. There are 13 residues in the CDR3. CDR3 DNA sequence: TGTGCCAGCAGGACTCCTGTACCCTATGGCTACACCTTC. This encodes CASRTPVPYGYTF.

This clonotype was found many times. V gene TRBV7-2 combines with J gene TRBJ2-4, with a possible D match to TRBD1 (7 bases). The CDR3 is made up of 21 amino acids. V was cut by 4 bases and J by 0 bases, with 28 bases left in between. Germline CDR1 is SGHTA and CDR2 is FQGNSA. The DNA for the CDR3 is TGTGCCAGCAGCTCCCACGGGGGCCGGACAGGTTTAATACTAGCCAAAAACATTCAGTACTTC. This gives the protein CASSSHGGRTGLILAKNIQYF.

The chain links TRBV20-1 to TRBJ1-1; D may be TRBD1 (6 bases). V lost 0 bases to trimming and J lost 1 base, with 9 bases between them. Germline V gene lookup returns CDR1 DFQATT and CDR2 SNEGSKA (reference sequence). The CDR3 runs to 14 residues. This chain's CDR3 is CSARDGQPNTEAFF. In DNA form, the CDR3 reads TGCAGTGCTAGAGATGGACAGCCGAACACTGAAGCTTTCTTT.

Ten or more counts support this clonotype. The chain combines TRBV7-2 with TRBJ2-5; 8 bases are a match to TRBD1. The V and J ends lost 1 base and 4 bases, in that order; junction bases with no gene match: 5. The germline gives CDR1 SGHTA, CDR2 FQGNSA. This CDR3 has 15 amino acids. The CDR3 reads CASSLETGGRETQYF. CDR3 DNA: TGTGCCAGCAGCTTAGAAACAGGGGGTCGAGAGACCCAGTACTTC.

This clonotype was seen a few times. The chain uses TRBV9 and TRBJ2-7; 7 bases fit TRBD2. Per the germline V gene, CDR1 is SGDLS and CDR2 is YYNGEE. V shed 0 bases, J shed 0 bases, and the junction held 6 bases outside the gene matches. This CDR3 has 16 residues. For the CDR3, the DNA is TGTGCCAGCAGCGTAGACAGCGGGGCAACCTCCTACGAGCAGTACTTC. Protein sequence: CASSVDSGATSYEQYF.

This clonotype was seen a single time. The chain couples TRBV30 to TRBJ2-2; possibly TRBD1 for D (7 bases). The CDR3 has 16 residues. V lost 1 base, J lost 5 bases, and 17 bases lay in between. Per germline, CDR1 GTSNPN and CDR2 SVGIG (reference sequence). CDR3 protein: CAWSDSGGRRTGELFF. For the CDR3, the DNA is TGTGCCTGGAGTGATTCAGGGGGGAGACGAACCGGGGAGCTGTTTTTT.

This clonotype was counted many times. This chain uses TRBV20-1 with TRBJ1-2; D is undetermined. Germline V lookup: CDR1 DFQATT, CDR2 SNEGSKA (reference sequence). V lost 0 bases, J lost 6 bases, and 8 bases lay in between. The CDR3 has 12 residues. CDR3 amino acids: CSARDLGHGYTF. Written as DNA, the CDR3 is TGCAGTGCTAGAGATCTCGGCCATGGCTACACCTTC.

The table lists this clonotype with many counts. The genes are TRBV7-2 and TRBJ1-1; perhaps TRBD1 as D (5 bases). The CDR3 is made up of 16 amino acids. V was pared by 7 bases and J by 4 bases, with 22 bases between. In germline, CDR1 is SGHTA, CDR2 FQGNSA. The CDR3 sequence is CASNSRAPKPGTEAFF. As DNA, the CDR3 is TGTGCCAGCAACTCCAGGGCCCCCAAACCGGGCACTGAAGCTTTCTTT.

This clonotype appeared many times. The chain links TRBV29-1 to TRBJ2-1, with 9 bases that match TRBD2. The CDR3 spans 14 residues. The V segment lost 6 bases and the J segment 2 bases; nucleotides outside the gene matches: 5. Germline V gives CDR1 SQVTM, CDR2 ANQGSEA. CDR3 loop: CSVDSGSPYNEQFF. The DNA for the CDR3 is TGCAGCGTCGATAGCGGGAGTCCCTACAATGAGCAGTTCTTC.